A single sample gave rise to the 31 T cell receptor beta chains below, sequenced in a study of blood T cell repertoires in COVID-19. Using immunoSEQ multiplex PCR, the repertoire was profiled, and TCRdb retains in-frame clones only, with some absent. The repertoire holds some 490,000 clones, with 80% to 90% as singletons. What was sequenced was PBMCs or T cells enriched from blood (not recorded which). The source of these receptors is a woman aged 55-69 years who had recovered from COVID-19.

This clone is a singleton in its sample. The chain is built from TRBV5-6 and TRBJ1-2; a possible D gene is TRBD1 (6 bases). Germline V gene sequence: CDR1 SGHDT, CDR2 YYEEEE. CDR3 length equals 14 residues. Trimming removed 1 base from V and 3 bases from J, with 10 bases in between. The CDR3 loop is CASSLTGIDYGYTF. In DNA form, the CDR3 reads TGTGCCAGCAGCTTGACAGGGATTGACTATGGCTACACCTTC.

The chain employs TRBV11-2 and TRBJ2-1; 11 nucleotides align to TRBD2. Germline V gene lookup returns CDR1 SGHAT and CDR2 FQNNGV. V shed 3 bases, J shed 7 bases, and the junction held 14 bases outside the gene matches. The CDR3 is 18 residues long. DNA of the CDR3: TGTGCCAGCAGCTTCGTTACACCGGGACTAGCGGTCCGGAATGAGCAGTTCTTC. Protein product: CASSFVTPGLAVRNEQFF.

The gene calls are TRBV27 and TRBJ2-3; 15 bases map to TRBD2. Germline trimming cut 4 bases from V and 5 bases from J; bases unmatched to any gene: 13. This CDR3 comprises 19 residues. CDR1 is MNHEY, CDR2 SMNVEV, per germline (reference sequence). CDR3 in amino acids: CASSSLTWTSGGAVDTQYF. DNA of the CDR3: TGTGCCAGCAGTTCCTTAACCTGGACTAGCGGGGGGGCGGTAGATACGCAGTATTTT.

The rearrangement links TRBV19 to TRBJ2-2; D possibly corresponds to TRBD2 (6 bases). The germline CDR1 and CDR2 sequences are LNHDA and SQIVND (reference sequence). The CDR3 contains 18 residues. The germline V and J ends were trimmed by 1 base and 4 bases, with 19 bases remaining between them. CDR3 protein: CASSIGALEGSGTGELFF. The CDR3 bases are TGTGCCAGTAGTATAGGGGCCCTGGAGGGGTCGGGCACCGGGGAGCTGTTTTTT.

As DNA, the CDR3 is TGTGCCAGTAGTATAGTTCCCAGGGCGGCTGGCTACACCTTC. This translates into CASSIVPRAAGYTF. The J gene is TRBJ1-2, the V gene TRBV19, with D possibly TRBD1 on 5 matching bases. The CDR3 length is 14 residues. The germline gives CDR1 LNHDA, CDR2 SQIVND (reference sequence). The V end was cut by 1 base, the J end by 7 bases, with 13 bases between.

This clone was counted a single time. CDR3 in amino acids: CASSTGLGGGGNEQFF. CDR3 nucleotide sequence: TGTGCCAGCAGCACCGGATTAGGCGGGGGTGGTAATGAGCAGTTCTTC. The chain combines TRBV11-2 with TRBJ2-1; 7 positions agree with TRBD2. From germline, CDR1 is SGHAT and CDR2 FQNNGV. The CDR3 consists of 16 residues. Trimming at V came to 5 bases and at J to 7 bases, leaving 14 bases not matched to a gene.

This chain connects TRBV2 to TRBJ1-4; D is uncertain. The CDR3 is made up of 14 amino acids. The germline gives CDR1 SNHLY, CDR2 FYNNEI. The V gene lost 7 bases and the J gene lost 7 bases, with 16 bases spanning the gap. This chain's CDR3 is CASTSGAGPEKLFF. Here the CDR3 DNA reads TGTGCCAGCACCTCAGGTGCGGGCCCTGAAAAACTGTTTTTT.

The chain joins TRBV5-1 to TRBJ2-7, with 8 bases lining up with TRBD1. The CDR3 is 14 amino acids. V lost 3 bases, J lost 2 bases, and 4 bases stayed unmatched. Germline V gives CDR1 SGHRS, CDR2 YFSETQ. The CDR3 coding sequence is TGCGCCAGCAGCTCGGGACAGGCCACCTACGAGCAGTACTTC. This gives the protein CASSSGQATYEQYF.

This rearrangement joins TRBV11-2 to TRBJ1-3, with D uncertain. Germline loops: CDR1 SGHAT, CDR2 FQNNGV. This CDR3 spans 16 amino acids. Trimming removed 3 bases at V and 4 bases at J, with 16 bases between. The CDR3 region has the DNA TGTGCCAGCAGCTTTCCTCGGGTAGTATACGGAAACACCATATATTTT. It translates to CASSFPRVVYGNTIYF.

This chain uses TRBV19 with TRBJ1-3, with D tentatively TRBD1 (5 bases). V was cut by 3 bases and J by 2 bases, with 11 bases left in between. Per germline, CDR1 LNHDA and CDR2 SQIVND (reference sequence). The CDR3 extends over 15 amino acids. The CDR3 region is CASSISSGTGNTIYF. CDR3 nucleotide sequence: TGTGCCAGTAGTATCTCGTCAGGGACTGGAAACACCATATATTTT.

The genes are TRBV5-8 and TRBJ1-1; D perhaps matches TRBD1 (6 bases). The V end was cut by 1 base, the J end by 2 bases, with 18 bases between. The CDR3 length is 17 residues. Germline V gene data show CDR1 as SGHTS and CDR2 as YDEGEE. CDR3 loop: CASSLNYGTSSNTEAFF. CDR3 bases: TGTGCCAGCAGCTTGAATTATGGGACATCAAGTAACACTGAAGCTTTCTTT.

The chain links TRBV29-1 to TRBJ2-3, with TRBD2 identical over 14 bases. Germline CDR1 is SQVTM and CDR2 is ANQGSEA. This CDR3 region has 15 residues. J lost 5 bases, V lost 3 bases, and 4 bases had no gene match. The CDR3 spells CSVERLAGGIDTQYF. In nucleotides, the CDR3 is TGCAGCGTTGAGAGACTAGCGGGGGGGATAGATACGCAGTATTTT.

This clone is a singleton in its sample. The chain employs TRBV7-2 and TRBJ2-5; 10 bases line up with TRBD1. V lost 4 bases and J lost 4; bases outside the gene matches: 3. This CDR3 is 14 amino acids long. The germline V gene encodes CDR1 SGHTA and CDR2 FQGNSA. CDR3: CASSSDRGRETQYF. In nucleotides, the CDR3 is TGTGCCAGCAGCTCTGACAGGGGGCGAGAGACCCAGTACTTC. The full variable domain, with the rest looked up from reference TRBV7-2 and TRBJ2-5, is GAGVSQSPSNKVTEKGKDVELRCDPISGHTALYWYRQSLGQGLEFLIYFQGNSAPDKSGLPSDRFSAERTGGSVSTLTIQRTQQEDSAVYLCASSSDRGRETQYFGPGTRLLVL.

This chain links TRBV19 with TRBJ1-2; possible D gene TRBD1, 6 bases. This CDR3 contains 12 residues. Germline V gene data show CDR1 as LNHDA and CDR2 as SQIVND (reference sequence). The V end lost 4 bases, the J end lost 6 bases, and 9 bases lay between the germline ends. DNA of the CDR3: TGTGCCAGTAGTAGTCAGGGGCATGGCTACACCTTC. This gives the protein CASSSQGHGYTF.

The chain couples TRBV9 to TRBJ1-6; 7 nucleotides match TRBD1. Germline values: CDR1 SGDLS, CDR2 YYNGEE. J was trimmed by 9 bases and V by 3 bases; bases with no gene match: 6. The CDR3 runs to 14 residues. CDR3: CASSGQGGGSPLHF. In DNA, the CDR3 is TGTGCCAGCAGCGGACAGGGCGGCGGTTCACCCCTCCACTTT.

This chain uses TRBV19 with TRBJ1-2; 9 bases align to TRBD1. The CDR3 loop spans 16 amino acids. V lost 3 bases, J lost 4 bases, and 9 bases stayed unmatched. Germline CDR1 and CDR2: LNHDA and SQIVND (reference sequence). The CDR3 DNA is TGTGCCAGTAGTATCGCCTCCGGGACAGGGCGCTATGGCTACACCTTC. This encodes CASSIASGTGRYGYTF.

The rearrangement links TRBV12-3 or TRBV12-4 to TRBJ1-1; D remains unclear. The ends were cut back, 4 bases at V and 4 bases at J, with 10 bases in the middle. The CDR3 covers 13 residues. Written as DNA, the CDR3 is TGTGCCAGCAGTTCGCAGTCGGGCACTGAAGCTTTCTTT. Translated: CASSSQSGTEAFF.

This clone occurred once. The rearrangement joins TRBV19 to TRBJ2-7, with D tentatively TRBD1 (5 bases). V was pared by 5 bases and J by 4 bases, with 12 bases between. Looked up from germline, CDR1 is LNHDA and CDR2 is SQIVND (reference sequence). CDR3 size: 13 residues. CDR3 nucleotide sequence: TGTGCCAGTAGTCCTCCAGGGTGGTACGAGCAGTACGTC. This translates into CASSPPGWYEQYV.

This chain joins TRBV5-4 and TRBJ1-3; the D is unclear. Looked up from germline, CDR1 is SGHNT and CDR2 is YYREEE (reference sequence). Trimming removed 3 bases from V and 0 bases from J, with 7 bases in between. This CDR3 has 14 amino acids. CDR3 sequence (DNA): TGTGCCAGCAGCTCTAAGTTCTCTGGAAACACCATATATTTT. Residues: CASSSKFSGNTIYF.

Comments on this clone: This sample includes further DNA sequences coding for the same CDR3. The V and J genes are TRBV5-1 and TRBJ1-3, with D hard to call. Germline loops: CDR1 SGHRS, CDR2 YFSETQ. The CDR3 extends over 15 amino acids. With 0 bases removed from V and 0 bases from J, the gap between germline ends came to 7 bases. The DNA of the CDR3 is TGCGCCAGCAGCTTGGGGGCGAGCTCTGGAAACACCATATATTTT. This sequence encodes CASSLGASSGNTIYF.

V is TRBV19 and J is TRBJ1-1; tentatively, D is TRBD1 (6 bases). The CDR3 has 14 amino acids. Germline values: CDR1 LNHDA, CDR2 SQIVND (reference sequence). The germline V and J ends were trimmed by 1 base and 1 base, with 7 bases remaining between them. Here the CDR3 reads CASSIAGANTEAFF. For the CDR3, the DNA is TGTGCCAGTAGTATAGCAGGGGCGAACACTGAAGCTTTCTTT. The entire variable domain, with the rest obtained from reference TRBV19 and TRBJ1-1, is as follows: DGGITQSPKYLFRKEGQNVTLSCEQNLNHDAMYWYRQDPGQGLRLIYYSQIVNDFQKGDIAEGYSVSREKKESFPLTVTSAQKNPTAFYLCASSIAGANTEAFFGQGTRLTVV.

CDR3 loop: CSVGGTEAFF. The CDR3, as DNA: TGCAGCGTGGGAGGCACTGAAGCTTTCTTT. V and J are TRBV29-1 and TRBJ1-1; D uncertain. From germline, CDR1 is SQVTM and CDR2 ANQGSEA. Trimming stripped 6 bases from V and 4 bases from J, with 6 bases between. The CDR3 extends over 10 amino acids.

This sequence joins TRBV13 and TRBJ1-1, with D possibly TRBD1 on 5 matching bases. Per the germline V gene, CDR1 is PRHDT and CDR2 is FYEKMQ (reference sequence). The CDR3 sequence is 14 residues long. The V end was cut by 2 bases, the J end by 1 base, with 8 bases between. CDR3 in DNA: TGTGCCAGCAGCTTACTCGACAGGAACACTGAAGCTTTCTTT. This encodes CASSLLDRNTEAFF.

The chain uses TRBV3-1 (or the pseudogene TRBV3-2) and TRBJ2-2, with a tentative D call TRBD2 (6 bases). V was clipped by 7 bases and J by 7 bases, with 16 bases between them. Germline CDR1 and CDR2: LGHDT and YNNKEL (reference sequence). This CDR3 has 14 residues. In nucleotides, the CDR3 is TGTGCCAGCACCTATCGGGGAGCGGGCGGGGAGCTGTTTTTT. Its protein is CASTYRGAGGELFF.

This chain links TRBV5-1 with TRBJ1-1; 7 bases match TRBD1. The CDR3 extends over 15 amino acids. After removal of 4 bases from V and 4 bases from J, the junction contained 10 bases not matched to a gene. From germline, CDR1 is SGHRS and CDR2 YFSETQ. Here the CDR3 reads CASSSKQGVSTEAFF. The CDR3 nucleotides read TGCGCCAGCAGCAGTAAGCAGGGGGTAAGCACTGAAGCTTTCTTT.

This sequence joins TRBV9 and TRBJ1-2; D call uncertain. V shed 4 bases and J shed 3 bases, with 19 bases lying between them. From germline, CDR1 is SGDLS and CDR2 YYNGEE. This CDR3 has 16 residues. CDR3 loop: CASSPRWVSRDYGYTF. DNA for the CDR3: TGTGCCAGCAGCCCACGATGGGTTTCGCGGGACTATGGCTACACCTTC.

The gene calls are TRBV5-4 and TRBJ2-7; 9 nucleotides align to TRBD1. V was pared by 1 base and J by 5 bases, with 4 bases of the junction left unmatched. The CDR3 contains 14 residues. From germline, CDR1 is SGHNT and CDR2 YYREEE (reference sequence). CDR3 sequence (DNA): TGTGCCAGCAGCTTGTGGGACAGGGTAGACGAGCAGTACGTC. It codes for CASSLWDRVDEQYV.

The chain links TRBV7-8 to TRBJ1-2, with D unresolved. Germline CDR1 SGHVS, CDR2 FQNEAQ. This CDR3 comprises 14 residues. The V end lost 4 bases, the J end lost 3 bases, and 12 bases lay between the germline ends. This chain's CDR3 is CASSYGPGDYGYTF. DNA of the CDR3: TGTGCCAGCAGCTACGGTCCCGGGGACTATGGCTACACCTTC.

The chain couples TRBV18 to TRBJ2-3, with 7 bases matching TRBD1. This CDR3 comprises 16 residues. Per the germline V gene, CDR1 is KGHSH and CDR2 is LQKENI. Trimming removed 8 bases from V and 0 bases from J; junction bases left unmatched: 11. The CDR3 sequence: CASADRPTFSTDTQYF. CDR3 in DNA: TGTGCCAGCGCGGACAGGCCGACCTTTAGCACAGATACGCAGTATTTT.

Only a few counts were recorded for this clone. The V call is TRBV24-1, the J call TRBJ2-2; 7 bases agree with TRBD1. V was clipped by 4 bases and J by 6 bases; unmatched bases: 4. CDR3 length: 14 residues. CDR1 is KGHDR and CDR2 is SFDVKD in the germline V gene. CDR3 bases: TGTGCCACCAGTGAACCCGGACAGGCCGGGGAGCTGTTTTTT. Its translation: CATSEPGQAGELFF.

The V call is TRBV6-5, the J call TRBJ2-7; D is perhaps TRBD1 (6 bases). Germline loops: CDR1 MNHEY, CDR2 SVGAGI. The V end lost 8 bases, the J end lost 6 bases, and 17 bases lay between the germline ends. The length of the CDR3 is 13 residues. CDR3 sequence (DNA): TGTGCCAGCTGCGCAGCCAACAGGGCCGAGCAGTACGTC. Translated: CASCAANRAEQYV.